This T cell receptor beta chain stems from a study of cytomegalovirus exposure and HLA in healthy donors. The wider study: Approximately 77 million unique TCRs from HLA-typed donors were held in an early release of data.

With 60 Vbeta and 13 Jbeta primers, the PCR was carried out. The data were produced by immunoSEQ multiplex PCR, yet TCRdb's version contains in-frame clones alone and is incomplete. The sample lists about 160,000 clones, more than 65% occurring once. Broader study findings: Of the V segments, some could not be distinguished, including TRBV6-2 and TRBV6-3, and were excluded.

The germline V gene encodes CDR1 SQVTM and CDR2 ANQGSEA. The CDR3 has 14 residues. J gave up 10 bases and V 7 bases, and 7 bases lay outside the gene matches. With respect to this clone: Its antigen is undetermined.

This receptor was obtained from a woman between 40 and 55 years old in good health and CMV-seropositive. What was sequenced was PBMCs. This chain links TRBV29-1 with TRBJ2-1; TRBD2 aligns across 16 bases. The CDR3 reads CSEGTSGGAGEQFF. The CDR3 DNA reads TGCAGCGAAGGGACTAGCGGGGGGGCTGGGGAGCAGTTCTTC.